This T cell receptor beta chain comes out of a study of Ad26.COV2.S vaccination and SARS-CoV-2 variants. The study, taken as a whole, reports: Participants given vaccine showed non-spike TCR breadth similar to that of placebo recipients. Following vaccination, spike-specific CD8+ and CD4+ T cell responses reportedly exhibited substantial breadth. An underestimation of total T cell responses may have resulted from the TCR breadth and depth analyses.

V dropped 5 bases and J dropped 0 bases, with 15 bases sitting between them. CDR1 and CDR2 from the germline V gene are SEHNR and FQNEAQ (reference sequence). The CDR3 length is 16 residues. Treatment noted: around 19 received Ad26.COV2.S at low or high dose, single or two shots; about 5 received placebo; per-sample allocation not given. Samples analyzed were those drawn on day 63 after the first vaccine or placebo injection. Vaccine was an Ad26 vector expressing Wuhan-strain SARS-CoV-2 spike. The table came from immunoSEQ multiplex PCR; TCRdb's copy has only in-frame clones and leaves some out. Of around 450,000 clones listed, roughly 90% are singletons. As for this clone: The antigen is undetermined.

Here the sequenced sample was peripheral blood, taken in a trial of Ad26.COV2.S vaccine versus placebo. This chain joins TRBV7-9 and TRBJ2-3; D gene ambiguous. The source is a person aged 18-65 years who received the Ad26.COV2.S COVID-19 vaccine or a placebo. The chain's CDR3 is CASSPLGGLSTDTQYF. The DNA of the CDR3 is TGTGCCAGCAGCCCCCTCGGTGGCCTAAGCACAGATACGCAGTATTTT.